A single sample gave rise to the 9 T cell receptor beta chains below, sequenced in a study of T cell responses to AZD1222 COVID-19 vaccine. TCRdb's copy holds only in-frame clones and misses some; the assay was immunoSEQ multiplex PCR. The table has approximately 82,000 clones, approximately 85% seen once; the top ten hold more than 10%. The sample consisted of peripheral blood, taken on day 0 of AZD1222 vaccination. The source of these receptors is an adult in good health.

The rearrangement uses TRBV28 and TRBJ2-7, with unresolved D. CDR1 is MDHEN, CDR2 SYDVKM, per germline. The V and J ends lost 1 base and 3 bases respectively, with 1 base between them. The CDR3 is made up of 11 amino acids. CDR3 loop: CASSLYYEQYF. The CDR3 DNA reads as TGTGCCAGCAGTTTATACTACGAGCAGTACTTC.

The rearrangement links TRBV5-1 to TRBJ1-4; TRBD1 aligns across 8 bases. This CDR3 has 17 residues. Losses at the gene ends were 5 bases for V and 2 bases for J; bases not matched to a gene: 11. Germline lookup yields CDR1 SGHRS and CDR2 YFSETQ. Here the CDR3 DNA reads TGCGCCAGCAGGACCGGGACAGGAGTAGGGACTAATGAAAAACTGTTTTTT. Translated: CASRTGTGVGTNEKLFF.

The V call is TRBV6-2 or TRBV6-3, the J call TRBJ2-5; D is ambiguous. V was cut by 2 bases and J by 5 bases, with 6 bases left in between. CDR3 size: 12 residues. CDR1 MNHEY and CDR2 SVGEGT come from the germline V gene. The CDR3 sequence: CASSYGWETQYF. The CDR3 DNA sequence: TGTGCCAGCAGTTACGGCTGGGAGACCCAGTACTTC.

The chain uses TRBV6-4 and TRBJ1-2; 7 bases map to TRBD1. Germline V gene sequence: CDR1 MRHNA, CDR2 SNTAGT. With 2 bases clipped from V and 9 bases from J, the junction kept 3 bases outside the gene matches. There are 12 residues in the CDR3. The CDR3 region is CASSDPTGSYTF. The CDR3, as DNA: TGTGCCAGCAGTGACCCGACAGGGAGCTACACCTTC.

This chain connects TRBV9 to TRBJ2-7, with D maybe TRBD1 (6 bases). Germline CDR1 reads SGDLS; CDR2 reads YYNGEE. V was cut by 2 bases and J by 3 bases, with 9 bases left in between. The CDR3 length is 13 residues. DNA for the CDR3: TGTGCCAGCAGCGTTTCAGGGGACTACGAGCAGTACTTC. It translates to CASSVSGDYEQYF.

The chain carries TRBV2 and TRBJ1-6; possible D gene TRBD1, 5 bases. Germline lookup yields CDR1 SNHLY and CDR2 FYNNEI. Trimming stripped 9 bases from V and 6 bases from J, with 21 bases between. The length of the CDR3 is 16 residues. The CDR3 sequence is CASPGPTGGGNSPLHF. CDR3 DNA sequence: TGTGCCAGTCCTGGCCCCACGGGGGGAGGTAATTCACCCCTCCACTTT.

CDR3 nucleotide sequence: TGTGCCAGTAGGACAGGGCCTGGAAACACCATATATTTT. This gives the protein CASRTGPGNTIYF. V and J are TRBV19 and TRBJ1-3; 7 bases map to TRBD1. There are 13 residues in the CDR3. Germline V gene lookup returns CDR1 LNHDA and CDR2 SQIVND (reference sequence). The J segment lost 2 bases and the V segment lost 6 bases, leaving 1 base of the junction unmatched.

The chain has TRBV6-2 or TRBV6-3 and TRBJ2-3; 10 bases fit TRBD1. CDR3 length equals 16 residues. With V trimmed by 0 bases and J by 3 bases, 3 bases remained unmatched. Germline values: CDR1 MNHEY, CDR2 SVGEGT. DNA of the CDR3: TGTGCCAGCAGTTACTCCGGACAGGGGGTGACAGATACGCAGTATTTT. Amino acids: CASSYSGQGVTDTQYF.

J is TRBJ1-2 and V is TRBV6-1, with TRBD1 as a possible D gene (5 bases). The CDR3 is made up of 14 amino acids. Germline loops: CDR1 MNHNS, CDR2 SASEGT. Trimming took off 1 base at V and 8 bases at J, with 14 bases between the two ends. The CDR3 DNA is TGTGCCAGCAGTGAAGGGGGCGGGGTACTAGGCTACACCTTC. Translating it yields CASSEGGGVLGYTF.